This T cell receptor (beta chain) was recorded in a study of cytomegalovirus exposure and HLA in healthy donors. The PCR made use of 60 Vbeta and 13 Jbeta primers. Sequenced by immunoSEQ multiplex PCR; TCRdb stores in-frame clones only, minus some. The table lists approximately 110,000 clones. The CDR3 totals 15 residues. Trimming stripped 3 bases from V and 1 base from J, with 12 bases between. Germline V gives CDR1 WNHNN, CDR2 SYGVQD (reference sequence). The receptor comes from a young man in good health and CMV-seronegative. V usage is TRBV10-1 and J usage is TRBJ1-1, with D perhaps matching TRBD1 (6 bases). Sequencing used PBMCs. CDR3 region: CASSDDTGRNTEAFF. For the CDR3, the DNA is TGCGCCAGCAGTGACGATACAGGGAGGAACACTGAAGCTTTCTTT.